This T cell receptor beta chain was recovered during a study of T cell repertoires in cytomegalovirus infection (dated by TCRdb to between 2019 and 2020). Background on the whole study: Because public TCR beta signatures pointed to carriage of CMV infection together with the matching HLA type, the HLA type of each donor mattered for the analysis.

Regarding this clonotype: Its target antigen remains unknown. At one end, the junction sequence differs from germline, possibly due to a read error.

Results the study describes overall, beyond this receptor: In the ex vivo response, HLA-C-restricted CMV-specific TCR beta clonotypes were dominant, and in two of eight donors the single most frequent clonotype came from this HLA-C-restricted group. Cumulative frequency of public TCR beta family members discriminated carriers of CMV infection plus the relevant HLA type in this cohort and an independent approximately 340-donor cohort.

The CDR3, from cysteine to phenylalanine, totals 16 residues. Just CDR3 DNA is preserved here, 48 bases in frame from base 1. The germline V gene (reference sequence) yields MNHEY for CDR1 and SMNVEV for CDR2. Sequencing was carried out with an Illumina HiSeq 1500. The public reads were reprocessed in TCRdb via fastp at Q25 and MiXCR, keeping in-frame beta chains. Records with the same CDR3 protein are collapsed into one entry carrying the most frequent genes and DNA. Counted in this sample were about 680,000 distinct CDR3 sequences; approximately 24% of them appeared once. Approximately 8.2% of the sample belongs to the ten largest clones.

The sequenced sample was CD8+ T cells from PBMCs. The chain is assembled from TRBV27 and TRBJ2-5; tentative D gene TRBD2, with 6 bases matching. This sequence originates from a human donor in good health (CMV status not recorded). Some clones in this sample may be carry-over from other donors' samples. The DNA reads as follows: TGTGTCAGCAGTTTCATGGGGGGAGACCCCCAAGAGACCCAGTACTTC. This sequence encodes CVSSFMGGDPQETQYF.